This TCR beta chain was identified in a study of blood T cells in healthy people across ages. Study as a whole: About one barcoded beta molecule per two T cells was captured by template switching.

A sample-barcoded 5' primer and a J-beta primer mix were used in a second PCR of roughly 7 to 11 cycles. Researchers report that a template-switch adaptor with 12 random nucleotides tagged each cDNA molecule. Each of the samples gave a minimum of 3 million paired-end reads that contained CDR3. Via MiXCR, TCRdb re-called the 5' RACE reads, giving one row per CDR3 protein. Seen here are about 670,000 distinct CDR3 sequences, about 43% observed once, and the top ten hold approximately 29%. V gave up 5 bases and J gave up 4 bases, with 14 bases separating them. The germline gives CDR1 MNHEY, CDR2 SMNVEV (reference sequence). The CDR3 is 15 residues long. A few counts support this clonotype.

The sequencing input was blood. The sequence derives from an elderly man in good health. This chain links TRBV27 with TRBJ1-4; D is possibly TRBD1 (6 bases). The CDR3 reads CASSRSGTNNEKLFF. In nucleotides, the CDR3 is TGTGCCAGCAGTCGCTCCGGGACAAATAATGAAAAACTGTTTTTT.